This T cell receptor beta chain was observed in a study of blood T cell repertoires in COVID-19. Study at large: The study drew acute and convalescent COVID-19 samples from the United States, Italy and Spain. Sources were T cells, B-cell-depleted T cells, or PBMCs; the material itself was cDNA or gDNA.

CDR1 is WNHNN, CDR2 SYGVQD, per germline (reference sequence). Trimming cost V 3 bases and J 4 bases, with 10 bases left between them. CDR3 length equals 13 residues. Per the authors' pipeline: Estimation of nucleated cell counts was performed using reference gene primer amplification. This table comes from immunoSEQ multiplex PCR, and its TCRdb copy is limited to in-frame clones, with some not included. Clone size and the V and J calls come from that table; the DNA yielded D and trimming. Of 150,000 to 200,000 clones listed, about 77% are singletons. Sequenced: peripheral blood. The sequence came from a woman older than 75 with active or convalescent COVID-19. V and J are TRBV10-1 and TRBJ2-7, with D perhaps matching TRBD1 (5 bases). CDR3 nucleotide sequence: TGCGCCAGCAGTGAAGAAGGGGAATACGAGCAGTACTTC. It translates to CASSEEGEYEQYF.